Described below is a single TCR beta chain sequence and its context. Other DNA sequences in this specimen translate into the identical CDR3. The data were obtained in a study of shared clonotypes between healthy human individuals. Measured with immunoSEQ multiplex PCR; TCRdb has only the in-frame clones, and not every one. The table has some 1.1 million clones, 60% to 80% seen once. The CDR3 has 13 amino acids. Trimming shortened V by 2 bases and J by 0 bases, and 5 bases separated the two germline ends. Germline assignment: CDR1 KGHSH and CDR2 LQKENI. All donors were healthy HIV-negative adults lacking recent acute infections or vaccinations.

The clonotype comes from a man between 18 and 29 years old in good health. Some clones in this sample may be carry-over from other donors' samples. Sequenced input: memory CD4+ T cells from PBMCs. As to subset: CD45RA-negative fraction. The chain couples TRBV18 to TRBJ2-7; possibly TRBD1 or TRBD2 for D (5 bases each). CDR3 coding DNA: TGTGCCAGCTCACCAGGGACCTCCTACGAGCAGTACTTC. This codes for CASSPGTSYEQYF. Full variable domain (remainder filled in from reference TRBV18 and TRBJ2-7): NAGVMQNPRHLVRRRGQEARLRCSPMKGHSHVYWYRQLPEEGLKFMVYLQKENIIDESGMPKERFSAEFPKEGPSILRIQQVVRGDSAAYFCASSPGTSYEQYFGPGTRLTVT.